These 23 T cell receptor beta chains were sequenced from one sample in a study of control samples from healthy donors and cancer patients. TCRdb's table, derived via immunoSEQ multiplex PCR, lists solely in-frame clones and lacks some. The sample holds 90,000 or so clones; 70% to 90% are singletons and the top ten take 15% to 20%. What was sequenced was blood. The source is a man under 40 in good health.

V and J are TRBV19 and TRBJ2-7, with 8 nucleotides matching TRBD1. CDR1 and CDR2 (germline): LNHDA, SQIVND (reference sequence). CDR3 length: 14 residues. V trimming: 2 bases; J trimming: 6 bases; junction bases outside the gene matches: 6. This chain's CDR3 is CASSITGTGGEQYF. In DNA form, the CDR3 reads TGTGCCAGTAGTATAACGGGGACAGGTGGCGAGCAGTACTTC.

Comment on this clone: One end of the junction fails to match germline, which may point to a read error. The chain links TRBV3-1 (or the pseudogene TRBV3-2) to TRBJ1-4, with D possibly TRBD1 on 5 matching bases. This CDR3 spans 15 amino acids. Germline-derived CDR1 and CDR2 are LGHDT and YNNKEL (reference sequence). CDR3 bases: TGTGCCAGCAGTCAAGGTTGGCAGGGCCAGGAAAAACTGTTTTTT. This translates into CASSQGWQGQEKLFF.

The genes are TRBV21-1 and TRBJ2-7; the table calls TRBD2, which could not be checked here. TRBV21-1 is termed a pseudogene. The CDR3 sequence is 11 residues long. DNA of the CDR3: TGTGCCAGCAGCGAGAAATGCGAGCAGTACTTC. It is translated as CASSEKCEQYF.

The chain has TRBV15 and TRBJ1-2; D is uncertain. This CDR3 contains 13 residues. Per germline, CDR1 LNHNV and CDR2 YYDKDF (reference sequence). With 2 bases removed from V and 3 bases from J, the gap between germline ends came to 7 bases. As DNA, the CDR3 is TGTGCCACCAGCAGAAGGCCCTACTATGGCTACACCTTC. Its protein product is CATSRRPYYGYTF.

This chain joins TRBV6-5 and TRBJ1-6; possibly TRBD1 for D (5 bases). The CDR3 length is 14 residues. Germline V lookup: CDR1 MNHEY, CDR2 SVGAGI. Trimming took off 7 bases at V and 5 bases at J, with 12 bases between the two ends. The CDR3 here is CASTRGENNSPLHF. CDR3 nucleotides: TGTGCCAGCACCCGGGGGGAGAATAATTCACCCCTCCACTTT.

Points on this clone: This sample also contains other DNA sequences that code for the same CDR3. The chain employs TRBV6-5 and TRBJ1-6, with TRBD1 matching 8 bases. CDR1 and CDR2 (germline): MNHEY, SVGAGI. The CDR3 extends over 14 amino acids. The V gene end was trimmed by 6 bases and the J gene end by 8 bases; junction bases not matched to a gene: 6. The DNA of the CDR3 is TGTGCCAGCAGCCGGACAGGGAGAGATTCACCCCTCCACTTT. As protein: CASSRTGRDSPLHF.

V and J are TRBV27 and TRBJ1-2; the D gene is possibly TRBD1 (5 bases). CDR1 and CDR2 from the germline V gene are MNHEY and SMNVEV (reference sequence). Trimming took off 1 base at V and 6 bases at J, with 12 bases between the two ends. CDR3 length equals 14 residues. CDR3 protein: CASSLYFGADGYTF. The CDR3, as DNA: TGTGCCAGCAGTTTATACTTCGGGGCCGATGGCTACACCTTC.

This chain's CDR3 is CASTPSGTGANVLTF. The CDR3 DNA reads TGTGCCAGCACCCCTTCGGGTACTGGGGCCAACGTCCTGACTTTC. The V and J genes are TRBV28 and TRBJ2-6; D is uncertain. The CDR3 totals 15 residues. CDR1 is MDHEN, CDR2 SYDVKM, per germline. The ends were cut back, 7 bases at V and 2 bases at J, with 12 bases in the middle. Drawing the rest from reference TRBV28 and TRBJ2-6, the complete variable domain is DVKVTQSSRYLVKRTGEKVFLECVQDMDHENMFWYRQDPGLGLRLIYFSYDVKMKEKGDIPEGYSVSREKKERFSLILESASTNQTSMYLCASTPSGTGANVLTFGAGSRLTVL.

The chain employs TRBV30 and TRBJ2-7; D is perhaps TRBD2 (6 bases). From germline, CDR1 is GTSNPN and CDR2 SVGIG (reference sequence). This CDR3 is built from 14 residues. Trimming removed 5 bases at V and 0 bases at J, with 14 bases between. In DNA, the CDR3 is TGTGCCTGGGCCCCGGGGGTACGCTCCTACGAGCAGTACTTC. Translated: CAWAPGVRSYEQYF.

Comments on this clone: The junction and the germline gene differ at one end; a read error may be behind it. The rearrangement uses TRBV30 and TRBJ1-1; a weak D match, TRBD1 (6 bases). The CDR3 length is 13 residues. Germline lookup yields CDR1 GTSNPN and CDR2 SVGIG (reference sequence). The CDR3 here is CARRSRGAERAFF. The CDR3 DNA reads as TGTGCCCGGAGGAGCAGGGGAGCGGAAAGAGCTTTCTTT.

The sample holds a few counts of this clone. The chain is built from TRBV6-1 and TRBJ2-7, with D unresolved. Germline CDR1 MNHNS, CDR2 SASEGT. The CDR3 consists of 14 residues. The ends were cut back, 2 bases at V and 1 base at J, with 9 bases in the middle. The DNA of the CDR3 is TGTGCCAGCAGTGAATACAGATCTTCCTACGAGCAGTACTTC. Translating gives CASSEYRSSYEQYF.

V gene TRBV6-1 combines with J gene TRBJ2-1; D possibly corresponds to TRBD1 (6 bases). Trimming removed 0 bases from V and 9 bases from J, with 15 bases in between. The CDR3 is 15 residues long. Per germline, CDR1 MNHNS and CDR2 SASEGT. The CDR3 spells CASSEAQGTLSEQFF. The CDR3 nucleotides read TGTGCCAGCAGTGAAGCGCAGGGGACCCTAAGTGAGCAGTTCTTC.

The chain recombines TRBV27 with TRBJ1-4; D is perhaps TRBD1 (6 bases). Germline CDR1 reads MNHEY; CDR2 reads SMNVEV (reference sequence). This CDR3 region has 15 residues. Trimming took off 3 bases at V and 8 bases at J, with 16 bases between the two ends. CDR3 DNA: TGTGCCAGCAGTTTGGGGGGGGCCGGGAGCGAAAAACTGTTTTTT. It yields the protein CASSLGGAGSEKLFF.

V is TRBV5-1 and J is TRBJ2-7; D ambiguous. The V and J ends lost 0 bases and 3 bases respectively, with 10 bases between them. CDR1 is SGHRS, CDR2 YFSETQ, per germline. The CDR3 spans 14 residues. The CDR3 loop is CASSLVPQDYEQYF. The DNA of the CDR3 is TGCGCCAGCAGCTTGGTCCCCCAGGACTACGAGCAGTACTTC. The full variable domain, rest sourced from reference TRBV5-1 and TRBJ2-7, is KAGVTQTPRYLIKTRGQQVTLSCSPISGHRSVSWYQQTPGQGLQFLFEYFSETQRNKGNFPGRFSGRQFSNSRSEMNVSTLELGDSALYLCASSLVPQDYEQYFGPGTRLTVT.

This chain joins TRBV19 and TRBJ2-3; TRBD2 matches at 11 bases. CDR1 and CDR2 (germline): LNHDA, SQIVND (reference sequence). With 1 base clipped from V and 7 bases from J, the junction kept 7 bases outside the gene matches. This CDR3 has 16 residues. The CDR3 reads CASSIVTSGGFYTQYF. The DNA for the CDR3 is TGTGCCAGTAGTATAGTAACTAGCGGGGGTTTCTATACGCAGTATTTT.

This chain links TRBV27 with TRBJ2-2; 8 nucleotides match TRBD1. Germline CDR1 reads MNHEY; CDR2 reads SMNVEV (reference sequence). With 6 bases clipped from V and 2 bases from J, the junction kept 5 bases outside the gene matches. This CDR3 is 15 amino acids long. The CDR3 DNA follows: TGTGCCAGCAGATTGGACAGGGTAAACACCGGGGAGCTGTTTTTT. This translates into CASRLDRVNTGELFF.

The chain links TRBV5-1 to TRBJ1-1; D call uncertain. The germline V gene has CDR1 SGHRS and CDR2 YFSETQ. Trimming stripped 2 bases from V and 5 bases from J, with 16 bases between. The CDR3 covers 15 residues. Written as DNA, the CDR3 is TGCGCCAGCAGCTTCAGGCCTGGTGACGCTACTGAAGCTTTCTTT. Its protein is CASSFRPGDATEAFF.

This clone is a singleton in its sample. The V gene is TRBV28, the J gene TRBJ1-5; a possible D gene is TRBD1 (6 bases). Trimming pared 4 bases from V and 5 bases from J, leaving 15 bases between. The CDR3 totals 15 residues. Germline loops: CDR1 MDHEN, CDR2 SYDVKM. The DNA for the CDR3 is TGTGCCAGCAGTTACGGGACAAGGGGGGATCAGCCCCAGCATTTT. It yields the protein CASSYGTRGDQPQHF.

This clone was observed once. The rearrangement links TRBV6-2 or TRBV6-3 to TRBJ1-5; D call uncertain. Germline CDR1 reads MNHEY; CDR2 reads SVGEGT. V lost 5 bases to trimming and J lost 3 bases, with 11 bases between them. The CDR3 covers 14 residues. CDR3 in DNA: TGTGCCAGCAGTCGGGTAATCTCCAATCAGCCCCAGCATTTT. Protein: CASSRVISNQPQHF.

The chain carries TRBV9 and TRBJ2-7; a possible D gene is TRBD2 (6 bases). The CDR3 covers 16 residues. Germline lookup yields CDR1 SGDLS and CDR2 YYNGEE. V shed 1 base and J shed 1 base, with 15 bases lying between them. CDR3 sequence (DNA): TGTGCCAGCAGCGTAACAGGACTAACCCTTTCCTACGAGCAGTACTTC. Its translation: CASSVTGLTLSYEQYF.

The sample holds a few counts of this clone. The V gene is TRBV14, the J gene TRBJ1-1; D remains ambiguous. The CDR3 has 19 residues. V lost 4 bases and J lost 2, with 26 bases in between. The V gene's germline CDR1 is SGHDN and CDR2 FVKESK. DNA for the CDR3: TGTGCCAGCAGCCCGAGCGGCCGGCAGCCCGAGGATGGTAACACTGAAGCTTTCTTT. Its protein product is CASSPSGRQPEDGNTEAFF. Combining the CDR3 with reference TRBV14 and TRBJ1-1 gives the whole variable domain EAGVTQFPSHSVIEKGQTVTLRCDPISGHDNLYWYRRVMGKEIKFLLHFVKESKQDESGMPNNRFLAERTGGTYSTLKVQPAELEDSGVYFCASSPSGRQPEDGNTEAFFGQGTRLTVV.

The chain is built from TRBV5-1 and TRBJ2-1, with TRBD2 identical over 12 bases. The CDR3 extends over 18 amino acids. V was pared by 1 base and J by 0 bases, with 5 bases of the junction left unmatched. The germline V gene encodes CDR1 SGHRS and CDR2 YFSETQ. CDR3 protein: CASSLMTSGGLSYNEQFF. Here the CDR3 DNA reads TGCGCCAGCAGCTTGATGACTAGCGGGGGCCTCTCCTACAATGAGCAGTTCTTC. Combining the CDR3 with reference TRBV5-1 and TRBJ2-1 gives the whole variable domain KAGVTQTPRYLIKTRGQQVTLSCSPISGHRSVSWYQQTPGQGLQFLFEYFSETQRNKGNFPGRFSGRQFSNSRSEMNVSTLELGDSALYLCASSLMTSGGLSYNEQFFGPGTRLTVL.

The V gene is TRBV9, the J gene TRBJ2-2; 7 positions match TRBD1. The junction had 5 bases not matched to a gene; V was cut back by 4 bases and J by 5 bases. The length of the CDR3 is 14 residues. Looked up from germline, CDR1 is SGDLS and CDR2 is YYNGEE. The CDR3 spells CASSRTQGTGELFF. As DNA, the CDR3 is TGTGCCAGCAGCCGGACACAGGGGACCGGGGAGCTGTTTTTT.